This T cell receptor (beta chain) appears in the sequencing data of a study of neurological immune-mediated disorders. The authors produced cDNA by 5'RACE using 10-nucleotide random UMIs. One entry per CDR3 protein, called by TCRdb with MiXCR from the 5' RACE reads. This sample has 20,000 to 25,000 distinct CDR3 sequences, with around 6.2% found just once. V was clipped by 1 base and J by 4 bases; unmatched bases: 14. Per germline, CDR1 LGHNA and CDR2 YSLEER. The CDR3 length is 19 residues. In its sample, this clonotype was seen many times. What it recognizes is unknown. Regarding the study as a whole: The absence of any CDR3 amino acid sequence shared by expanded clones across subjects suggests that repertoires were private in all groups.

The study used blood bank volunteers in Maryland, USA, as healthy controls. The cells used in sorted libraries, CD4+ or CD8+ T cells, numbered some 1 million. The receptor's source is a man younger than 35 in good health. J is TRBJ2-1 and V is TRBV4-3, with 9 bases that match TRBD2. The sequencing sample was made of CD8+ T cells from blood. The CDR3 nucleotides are TGCGCCAGCAGCCAAGGGGGGTCTAGCCTAGCGGGGCTATACAATGAGCAGTTCTTC. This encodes CASSQGGSSLAGLYNEQFF.